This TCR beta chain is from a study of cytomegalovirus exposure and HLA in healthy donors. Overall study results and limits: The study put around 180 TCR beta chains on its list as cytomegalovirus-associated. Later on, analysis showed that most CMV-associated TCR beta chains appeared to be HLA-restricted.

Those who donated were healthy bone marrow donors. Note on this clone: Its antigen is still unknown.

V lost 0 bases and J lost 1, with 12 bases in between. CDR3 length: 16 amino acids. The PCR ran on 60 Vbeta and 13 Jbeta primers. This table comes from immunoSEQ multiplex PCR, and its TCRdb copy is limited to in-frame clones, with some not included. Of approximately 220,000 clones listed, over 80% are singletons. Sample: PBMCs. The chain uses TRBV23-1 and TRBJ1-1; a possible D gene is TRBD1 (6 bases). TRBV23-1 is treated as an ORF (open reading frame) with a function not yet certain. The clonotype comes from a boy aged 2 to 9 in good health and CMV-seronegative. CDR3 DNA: TGCGCCAGCAGTCAATCGTCCCGGACAGAGAACACTGAAGCTTTCTTT. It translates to CASSQSSRTENTEAFF.